Following are 28 T cell receptor beta chains from one sample sequenced in a study of cytomegalovirus exposure and HLA in healthy donors. PCR was performed using 60 Vbeta and 13 Jbeta primers. TCRdb's copy holds only in-frame clones and misses some; the assay was immunoSEQ multiplex PCR. In the table there are more than 150,000 clones, around 80% of which are singletons. Sequenced input: PBMCs. The receptors here all came from a girl aged 5 to 17 in good health and CMV-seropositive.

The rearrangement joins TRBV5-1 to TRBJ2-6; perhaps TRBD2 as D (5 bases). CDR1 SGHRS and CDR2 YFSETQ come from the germline V gene. V was trimmed by 2 bases and J by 2 bases, leaving 11 bases between them. The CDR3 spans 16 residues. The CDR3, as DNA: TGCGCCAGCAGCTTCGGAGAGGAGGCTGGGGCCAACGTCCTGACTTTC. Protein sequence: CASSFGEEAGANVLTF.

The chain combines TRBV29-1 with TRBJ2-7; D ambiguous. The V end was cut by 6 bases, the J end by 0 bases, with 12 bases between. The CDR3 loop spans 13 amino acids. Germline CDR1 SQVTM, CDR2 ANQGSEA. CDR3: CSVQTFVSYEQYF. The CDR3 DNA sequence: TGCAGCGTCCAGACATTCGTCTCCTACGAGCAGTACTTC.

The J gene is TRBJ2-3, the V gene TRBV27, with 11 nucleotides matching TRBD2. This CDR3 comprises 18 residues. With V trimmed by 2 bases and J by 1 base, 8 bases remained unmatched. Germline CDR1 MNHEY, CDR2 SMNVEV (reference sequence). The CDR3 is CASSLLAGGRGGTDTQYF. CDR3 nucleotide sequence: TGTGCCAGCAGTTTACTAGCGGGAGGCCGAGGGGGCACAGATACGCAGTATTTT.

The chain has TRBV6-1 and TRBJ2-2; 12 nucleotides line up with TRBD2. This CDR3 has 15 amino acids. Germline V gene data show CDR1 as MNHNS and CDR2 as SASEGT. Trimming cost V 3 bases and J 4 bases; bases outside gene matches: 0. The CDR3: CASSETSGSTGELFF. CDR3 DNA sequence: TGTGCCAGCAGTGAGACTAGCGGGAGCACCGGGGAGCTGTTTTTT.

The J gene is TRBJ2-3, the V gene TRBV25-1; 11 bases are a match to TRBD1. V lost 8 bases and J lost 4; bases outside the gene matches: 2. This CDR3 spans 13 amino acids. Germline CDR1 reads MGHDK; CDR2 reads SYGVNS. CDR3 region: CASWTGGADTQYF. The DNA of the CDR3 is TGTGCCAGCTGGACAGGGGGCGCAGATACGCAGTATTTT.

The chain uses TRBV7-2 and TRBJ2-7; tentative D call: TRBD2 (6 bases). Germline V CDR1 and CDR2: SGHTA, FQGNSA. Trimming shortened V by 0 bases and J by 1 base, and 16 bases separated the two germline ends. The CDR3 has 17 amino acids. The CDR3 loop is CASSLAGTPGSSYEQYF. The CDR3 nucleotides are TGTGCCAGCAGCTTAGCGGGGACTCCTGGGTCTTCCTACGAGCAGTACTTC.

This chain links TRBV28 with TRBJ2-2; 10 bases are shared with TRBD1. Per the germline V gene, CDR1 is MDHEN and CDR2 is SYDVKM. With V trimmed by 6 bases and J by 4 bases, 8 bases remained unmatched. This CDR3 is 16 amino acids long. CDR3 amino acids: CASRLTGTGVTGELFF. CDR3 in DNA: TGTGCCAGCAGGTTAACCGGGACAGGGGTCACCGGGGAGCTGTTTTTT.

The V call is TRBV10-3, the J call TRBJ2-5; TRBD2 is a possible D gene (5 bases). Trimming removed 0 bases from V and 5 bases from J, with 13 bases in between. Looked up from germline, CDR1 is ENHRY and CDR2 is SYGVKD. The CDR3 is 15 residues long. CDR3 residues: CAISESGPPGETQYF. The DNA of the CDR3 is TGTGCCATCAGTGAGTCGGGTCCCCCGGGGGAGACCCAGTACTTC.

This clone was detected a few times. At the DNA level, this CDR3 is encoded by other sequences in the same sample as well. The chain recombines TRBV2 with TRBJ1-2, with D perhaps TRBD1 (5 bases). This CDR3 is 13 amino acids long. The V and J ends lost 1 base and 4 bases respectively, with 7 bases between them. The germline V gene encodes CDR1 SNHLY and CDR2 FYNNEI. The CDR3 region has the DNA TGTGCCAGCAGTGAAGGACAGACCTATGGCTACACCTTC. This translates into CASSEGQTYGYTF.

The chain combines TRBV5-6 with TRBJ1-2, with TRBD1 as a possible D gene (5 bases). V was cut by 4 bases and J by 3 bases, with 13 bases left in between. Germline CDR1 and CDR2: SGHDT and YYEEEE. The CDR3 runs 14 residues. The CDR3 DNA sequence: TGTGCCAGCAGCGTCAGGGTATTCGACTATGGCTACACCTTC. Translated: CASSVRVFDYGYTF.

The V and J genes are TRBV7-9 and TRBJ2-3; maybe TRBD1 (6 bases). In germline, CDR1 is SEHNR, CDR2 FQNEAQ (reference sequence). With 0 bases removed from V and 5 bases from J, the gap between germline ends came to 18 bases. This CDR3 is built from 17 residues. The chain's CDR3 is CASSLAKTGPGGDTQYF. CDR3 bases: TGTGCCAGCAGCTTAGCGAAGACAGGCCCTGGGGGAGATACGCAGTATTTT.

This chain links TRBV2 with TRBJ2-2, with D uncertain. The germline V and J ends were trimmed by 4 bases and 1 base, with 19 bases remaining between them. In germline, CDR1 is SNHLY, CDR2 FYNNEI. The CDR3 is 18 amino acids. The DNA for the CDR3 is TGTGCCAGCAGTGTTAGATCGTATGTAGCTTGGAACACCGGGGAGCTGTTTTTT. Amino acid sequence: CASSVRSYVAWNTGELFF. The variable domain in full, completed from reference TRBV2 and TRBJ2-2, reads EPEVTQTPSHQVTQMGQEVILRCVPISNHLYFYWYRQILGQKVEFLVSFYNNEISEKSEIFDDQFSVERPDGSNFTLKIRSTKLEDSAMYFCASSVRSYVAWNTGELFFGEGSRLTVL.

V usage is TRBV11-2 and J usage is TRBJ2-1, with 13 bases identical to TRBD2. Trimming cost V 1 base and J 2 bases; bases outside gene matches: 2. Germline CDR1 is SGHAT and CDR2 is FQNNGV. The CDR3 is 17 amino acids. CDR3 coding DNA: TGTGCCAGCAGCTTAGCCACTAGCGGGAGGGCCTACAATGAGCAGTTCTTC. Protein sequence: CASSLATSGRAYNEQFF.

V usage is TRBV27 and J usage is TRBJ2-7; D is perhaps TRBD2 (6 bases). This CDR3 is built from 16 residues. V lost 5 bases to trimming and J lost 1 base, with 18 bases between them. The germline gives CDR1 MNHEY, CDR2 SMNVEV (reference sequence). The CDR3 reads CASSPPFRGTSYEQYF. The CDR3 nucleotides read TGTGCCAGCAGTCCCCCCTTCCGCGGGACTTCCTACGAGCAGTACTTC.

This chain uses TRBV30 with TRBJ2-3; 7 bases are a match to TRBD2. CDR1 and CDR2 from the germline V gene are GTSNPN and SVGIG (reference sequence). The CDR3 extends over 13 amino acids. V trimming: 4 bases; J trimming: 5 bases; junction bases outside the gene matches: 6. The CDR3 loop is CAWTPGRRDTQYF. CDR3 DNA: TGTGCCTGGACCCCCGGGAGGAGAGATACGCAGTATTTT.

This chain links TRBV21-1 with TRBJ2-6; TRBD1, as called in the table, went unchecked against the DNA. TRBV21-1 is tagged as a pseudogene. This CDR3 region has 20 residues. The chain's CDR3 is CASSKWRYRPSLSGANVLTF. CDR3 DNA sequence: TGTGCCAGCAGCAAATGGCGATACAGACCCAGTCTCTCTGGGGCCAACGTCCTGACTTTC.

The rearrangement links TRBV30 to TRBJ2-1; weak D call: TRBD2 (6 bases). V dropped 1 base and J dropped 5 bases, with 9 bases sitting between them. This CDR3 is 13 amino acids long. The germline CDR1 and CDR2 sequences are GTSNPN and SVGIG (reference sequence). The CDR3 spells CAWSAGVNNEQFF. CDR3 coding DNA: TGTGCCTGGAGTGCGGGGGTTAACAATGAGCAGTTCTTC.

In DNA form, the CDR3 reads TGCGCCAGCAGCTTGGCTGCAGGGGGAAGGCTTACTAACTATGGCTACACCTTC. Translating it yields CASSLAAGGRLTNYGYTF. This rearrangement joins TRBV5-1 to TRBJ1-2; the match to TRBD1 covers 7 bases. Trimming removed 0 bases from V and 0 bases from J; junction bases left unmatched: 11. The CDR3 is 18 residues long. Germline V gene data show CDR1 as SGHRS and CDR2 as YFSETQ. Full variable domain (rest looked up from reference TRBV5-1 and TRBJ1-2): KAGVTQTPRYLIKTRGQQVTLSCSPISGHRSVSWYQQTPGQGLQFLFEYFSETQRNKGNFPGRFSGRQFSNSRSEMNVSTLELGDSALYLCASSLAAGGRLTNYGYTFGSGTRLTVV.

This chain connects TRBV19 to TRBJ1-2, with a weak D call TRBD1 (6 bases). Trimming cost V 7 bases and J 4 bases, with 19 bases left between them. The CDR3 extends over 15 amino acids. The germline gives CDR1 LNHDA, CDR2 SQIVND (reference sequence). The CDR3 sequence: CASTAFRQGPYGYTF. The CDR3 DNA follows: TGTGCCAGTACTGCCTTTAGGCAGGGGCCCTATGGCTACACCTTC. Full variable domain (rest looked up from reference TRBV19 and TRBJ1-2): DGGITQSPKYLFRKEGQNVTLSCEQNLNHDAMYWYRQDPGQGLRLIYYSQIVNDFQKGDIAEGYSVSREKKESFPLTVTSAQKNPTAFYLCASTAFRQGPYGYTFGSGTRLTVV.

The genes are TRBV30 and TRBJ2-5; a possible D gene is TRBD1 (6 bases). V lost 5 bases to trimming and J lost 3 bases, with 13 bases between them. Germline values: CDR1 GTSNPN, CDR2 SVGIG (reference sequence). The CDR3 is 13 residues long. The CDR3 loop is CAWDRLNKETQYF. In DNA form, the CDR3 reads TGTGCCTGGGACAGGTTAAACAAAGAGACCCAGTACTTC.

In its sample, this clone was seen a few times. The gene calls are TRBV20-1 and TRBJ1-1; D is undetermined. CDR1 is DFQATT, CDR2 SNEGSKA, per germline (reference sequence). The CDR3 has 11 amino acids. The CDR3, as DNA: TGCAGCGCAACAGAGAACACTGAAGCTTTCTTT. Translated: CSATENTEAFF.

The V and J genes are TRBV5-1 and TRBJ2-7; 8 nucleotides line up with TRBD2. The CDR3 is 14 residues long. The germline gives CDR1 SGHRS, CDR2 YFSETQ. V gave up 4 bases and J gave up 3 bases; unmatched junction bases: 6. This CDR3 is CASSHRGGNYEQYF. CDR3 bases: TGCGCCAGCAGCCACCGCGGGGGGAACTACGAGCAGTACTTC.

This clone turned up a few times. The chain is built from TRBV19 and TRBJ1-1; 8 bases are shared with TRBD1. Per germline, CDR1 LNHDA and CDR2 SQIVND (reference sequence). J gave up 3 bases and V 3 bases, and 18 bases lay outside the gene matches. The CDR3 totals 19 residues. As DNA, the CDR3 is TGTGCCAGTAGTATGCGGGCGGCGGCAGGGGGCATAAAGGACACTGAAGCTTTCTTT. Residues: CASSMRAAAGGIKDTEAFF.

In DNA, the CDR3 is TGTGCCAGCAGCCAGACCTCTCGACAGGGGGATTGGTACGAGCAGTACTTC. It encodes CASSQTSRQGDWYEQYF. This chain uses TRBV7-9 with TRBJ2-7; 9 positions match TRBD1. This CDR3 is built from 17 residues. The germline gives CDR1 SEHNR, CDR2 FQNEAQ (reference sequence). The V and J ends lost 5 bases and 4 bases, in that order; junction bases with no gene match: 15.

This chain connects TRBV4-1 to TRBJ2-7, with D unclear. Germline V CDR1 and CDR2: MGHRA, YSYEKL. This CDR3 comprises 18 residues. V lost 5 bases to trimming and J lost 2 bases, with 25 bases between them. The CDR3 nucleotides are TGCGCCAGCAGCTCGAGCCACCCCCCCATCCCTGTTCCCTACGAGCAGTACTTC. It yields the protein CASSSSHPPIPVPYEQYF.

This chain connects TRBV6-6 to TRBJ2-3; TRBD2 aligns across 13 bases. Germline lookup yields CDR1 MNHNY and CDR2 SVGAGI (reference sequence). The CDR3 extends over 15 amino acids. V shed 5 bases and J 2 bases; nucleotides not matched to a gene: 1. The CDR3 DNA is TGTGCCAGCAGTACTAGCGGGAGGGCCACAGATACGCAGTATTTT. Amino acid sequence: CASSTSGRATDTQYF.

CDR3 in DNA: TGTGCCAGCACGTACAGGGGCCTCTGGGCCAACGTCCTGACTTTC. Translation: CASTYRGLWANVLTF. The chain joins TRBV7-9 to TRBJ2-6; 7 positions match TRBD1. The CDR3 spans 15 residues. The trim removed 7 bases at V and 5 bases at J, leaving 8 bases unmatched. Germline lookup yields CDR1 SEHNR and CDR2 FQNEAQ (reference sequence). Together with reference TRBV7-9 and TRBJ2-6, the CDR3 gives the full variable domain: DTGVSQNPRHKITKRGQNVTFRCDPISEHNRLYWYRQTLGQGPEFLTYFQNEAQLEKSRLLSDRFSAERPKGSFSTLEIQRTEQGDSAMYLCASTYRGLWANVLTFGAGSRLTVL.

The rearrangement links TRBV29-1 to TRBJ2-1; 8 bases align to TRBD2. The germline CDR1 and CDR2 sequences are SQVTM and ANQGSEA. Germline trimming cut 4 bases from V and 10 bases from J; bases unmatched to any gene: 3. CDR3 length: 11 amino acids. The CDR3 nucleotides are TGCAGCGTTGTCGGGGGGGTAGAGCAGTTCTTC. Translating it yields CSVVGGVEQFF.